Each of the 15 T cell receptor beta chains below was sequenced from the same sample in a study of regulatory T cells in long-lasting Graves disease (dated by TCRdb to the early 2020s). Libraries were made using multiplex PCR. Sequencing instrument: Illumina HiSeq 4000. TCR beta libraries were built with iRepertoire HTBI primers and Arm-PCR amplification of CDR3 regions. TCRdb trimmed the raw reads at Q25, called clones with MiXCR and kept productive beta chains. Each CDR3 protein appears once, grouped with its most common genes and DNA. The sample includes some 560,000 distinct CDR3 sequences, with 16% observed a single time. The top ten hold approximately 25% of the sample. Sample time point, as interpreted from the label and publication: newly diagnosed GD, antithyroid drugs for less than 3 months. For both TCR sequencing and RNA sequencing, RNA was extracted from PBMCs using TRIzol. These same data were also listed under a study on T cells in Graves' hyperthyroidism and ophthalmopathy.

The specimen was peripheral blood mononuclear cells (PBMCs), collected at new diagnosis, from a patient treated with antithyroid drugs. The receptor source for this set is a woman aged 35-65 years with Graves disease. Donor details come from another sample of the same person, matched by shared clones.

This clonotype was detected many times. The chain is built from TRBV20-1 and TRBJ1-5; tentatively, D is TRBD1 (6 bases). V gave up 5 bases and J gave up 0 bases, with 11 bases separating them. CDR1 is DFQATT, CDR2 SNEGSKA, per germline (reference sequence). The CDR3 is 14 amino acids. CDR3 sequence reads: CSALNRVSNQPQHF. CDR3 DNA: TGCAGTGCTCTAAACAGGGTTAGCAATCAGCCCCAGCATTTT.

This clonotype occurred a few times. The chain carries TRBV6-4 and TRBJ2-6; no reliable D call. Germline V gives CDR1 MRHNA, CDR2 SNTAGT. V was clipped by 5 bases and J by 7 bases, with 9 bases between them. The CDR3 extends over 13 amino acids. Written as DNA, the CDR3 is TGTGCCAGCAGTAACAGTGTTGCCAACGTCCTGACTTTC. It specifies CASSNSVANVLTF.

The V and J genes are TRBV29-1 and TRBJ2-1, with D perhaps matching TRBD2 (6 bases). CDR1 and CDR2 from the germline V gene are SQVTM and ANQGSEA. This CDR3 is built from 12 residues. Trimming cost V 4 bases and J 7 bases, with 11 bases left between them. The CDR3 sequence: CSVGAGGNEQFF. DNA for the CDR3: TGCAGCGTTGGGGCCGGAGGGAATGAGCAGTTCTTC.

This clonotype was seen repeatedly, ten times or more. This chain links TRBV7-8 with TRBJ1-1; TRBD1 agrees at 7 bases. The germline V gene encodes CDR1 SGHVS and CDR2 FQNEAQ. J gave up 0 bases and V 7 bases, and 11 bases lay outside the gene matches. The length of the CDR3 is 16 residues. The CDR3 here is CASTLTSGTVNTEAFF. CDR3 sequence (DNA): TGTGCCAGCACTCTGACCTCGGGGACAGTGAACACTGAAGCTTTCTTT.

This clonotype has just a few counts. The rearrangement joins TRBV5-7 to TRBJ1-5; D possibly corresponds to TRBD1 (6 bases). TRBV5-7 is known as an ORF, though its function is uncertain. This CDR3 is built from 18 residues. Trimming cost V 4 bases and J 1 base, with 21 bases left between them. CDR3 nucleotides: TGTGCCAGCAGCCCTCCTACAGGGTCGGGGGGAAGCAATCAGCCCCAGCATTTT. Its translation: CASSPPTGSGGSNQPQHF.

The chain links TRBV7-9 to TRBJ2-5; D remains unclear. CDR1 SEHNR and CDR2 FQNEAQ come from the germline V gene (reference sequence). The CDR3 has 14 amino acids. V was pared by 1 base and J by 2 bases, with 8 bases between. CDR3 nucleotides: TGTGCCAGCAGCTTAGTGAGCTTACAAGAGACCCAGTACTTC. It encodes CASSLVSLQETQYF.

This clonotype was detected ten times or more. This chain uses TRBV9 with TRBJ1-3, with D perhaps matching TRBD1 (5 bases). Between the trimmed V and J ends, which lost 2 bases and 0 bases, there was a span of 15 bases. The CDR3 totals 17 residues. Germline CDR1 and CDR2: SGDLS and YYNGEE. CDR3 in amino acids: CASSVREGRNSGNTIYF. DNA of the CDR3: TGTGCCAGCAGCGTCCGGGAGGGACGCAACTCTGGAAACACCATATATTTT. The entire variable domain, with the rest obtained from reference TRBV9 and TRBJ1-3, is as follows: DSGVTQTPKHLITATGQRVTLRCSPRSGDLSVYWYQQSLDQGLQFLIQYYNGEERAKGNILERFSAQQFPDLHSELNLSSLELGDSALYFCASSVREGRNSGNTIYFGEGSWLTVV.

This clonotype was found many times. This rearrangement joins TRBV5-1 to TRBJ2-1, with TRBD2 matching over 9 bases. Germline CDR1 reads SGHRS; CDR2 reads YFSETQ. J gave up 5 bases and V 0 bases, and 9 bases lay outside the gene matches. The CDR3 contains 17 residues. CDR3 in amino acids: CASSLGGGAPGDNEQFF. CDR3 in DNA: TGCGCCAGCAGCTTGGGCGGGGGGGCCCCCGGAGACAATGAGCAGTTCTTC.

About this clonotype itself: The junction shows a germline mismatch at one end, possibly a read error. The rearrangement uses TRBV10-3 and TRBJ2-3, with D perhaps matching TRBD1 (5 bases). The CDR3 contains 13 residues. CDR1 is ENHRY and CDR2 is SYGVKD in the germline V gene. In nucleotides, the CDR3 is TGTGCCACAAAGAGGCGGCACACAGGTACGCAGTATTTT. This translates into CATKRRHTGTQYF.

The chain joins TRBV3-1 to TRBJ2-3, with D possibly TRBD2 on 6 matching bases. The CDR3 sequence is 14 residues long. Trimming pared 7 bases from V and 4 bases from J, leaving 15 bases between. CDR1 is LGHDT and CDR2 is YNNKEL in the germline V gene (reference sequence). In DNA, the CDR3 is TGTGCCAGCAAGCCGGGTAGCGGTTCAGATACGCAGTATTTT. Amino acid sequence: CASKPGSGSDTQYF.

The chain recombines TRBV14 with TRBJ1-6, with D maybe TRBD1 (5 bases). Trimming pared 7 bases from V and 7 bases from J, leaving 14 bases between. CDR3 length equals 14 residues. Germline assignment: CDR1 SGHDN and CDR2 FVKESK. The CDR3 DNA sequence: TGTGCCAGCAAGTTGGGGCCGATCAATTCACCCCTCCACTTT. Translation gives CASKLGPINSPLHF.

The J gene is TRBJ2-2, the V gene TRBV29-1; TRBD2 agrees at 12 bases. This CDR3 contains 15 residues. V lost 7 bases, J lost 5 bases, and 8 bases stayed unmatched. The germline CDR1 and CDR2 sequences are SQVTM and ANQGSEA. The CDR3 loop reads CSAKLAGGSTGELFF. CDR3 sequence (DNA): TGCAGCGCGAAACTAGCGGGGGGTTCGACCGGGGAGCTGTTTTTT.

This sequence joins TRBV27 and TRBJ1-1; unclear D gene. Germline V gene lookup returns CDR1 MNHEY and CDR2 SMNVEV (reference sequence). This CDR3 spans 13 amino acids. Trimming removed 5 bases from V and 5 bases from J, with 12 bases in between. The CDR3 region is CASSTRITTEAFF. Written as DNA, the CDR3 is TGTGCCAGCAGTACTCGTATAACGACTGAAGCTTTCTTT.

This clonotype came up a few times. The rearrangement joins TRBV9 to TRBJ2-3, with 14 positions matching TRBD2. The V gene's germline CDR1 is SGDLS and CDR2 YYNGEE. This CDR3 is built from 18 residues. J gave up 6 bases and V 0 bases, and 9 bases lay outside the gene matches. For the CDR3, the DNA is TGTGCCAGCAGCGTAGATGGAGGACTAGCGGGGGGTATGGATACGCAGTATTTT. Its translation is CASSVDGGLAGGMDTQYF.

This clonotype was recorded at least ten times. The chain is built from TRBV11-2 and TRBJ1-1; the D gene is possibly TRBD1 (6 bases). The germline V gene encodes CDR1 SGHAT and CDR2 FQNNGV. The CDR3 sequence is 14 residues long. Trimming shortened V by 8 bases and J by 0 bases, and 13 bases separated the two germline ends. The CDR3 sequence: CASGFRGMNTEAFF. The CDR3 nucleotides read TGTGCCAGCGGATTCAGGGGTATGAACACTGAAGCTTTCTTT.